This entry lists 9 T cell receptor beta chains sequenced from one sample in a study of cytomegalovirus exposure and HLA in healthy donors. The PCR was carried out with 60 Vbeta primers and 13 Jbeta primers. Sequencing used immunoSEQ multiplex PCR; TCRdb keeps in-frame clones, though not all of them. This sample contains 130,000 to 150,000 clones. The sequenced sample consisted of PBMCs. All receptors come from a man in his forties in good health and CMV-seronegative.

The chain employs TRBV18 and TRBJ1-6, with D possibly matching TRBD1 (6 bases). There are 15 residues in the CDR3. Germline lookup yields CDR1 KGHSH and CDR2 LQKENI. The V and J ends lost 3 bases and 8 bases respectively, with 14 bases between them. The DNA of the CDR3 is TGTGCCAGCTCACCTACTGCGTCAGGGGATTCACCCCTCCACTTT. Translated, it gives CASSPTASGDSPLHF. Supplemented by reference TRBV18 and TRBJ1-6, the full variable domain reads NAGVMQNPRHLVRRRGQEARLRCSPMKGHSHVYWYRQLPEEGLKFMVYLQKENIIDESGMPKERFSAEFPKEGPSILRIQQVVRGDSAAYFCASSPTASGDSPLHFGNGTRLTVT.

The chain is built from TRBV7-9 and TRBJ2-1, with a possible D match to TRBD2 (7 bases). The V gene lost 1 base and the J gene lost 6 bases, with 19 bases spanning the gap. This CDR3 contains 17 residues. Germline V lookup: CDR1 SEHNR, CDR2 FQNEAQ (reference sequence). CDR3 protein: CASSLESGGPSGNEQFF. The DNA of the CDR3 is TGTGCCAGCAGCTTAGAGTCCGGGGGGCCCTCAGGCAATGAGCAGTTCTTC.

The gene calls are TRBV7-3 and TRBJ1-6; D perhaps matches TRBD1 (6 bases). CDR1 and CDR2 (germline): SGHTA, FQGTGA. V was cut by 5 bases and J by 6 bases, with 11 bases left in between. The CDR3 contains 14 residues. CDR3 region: CASSPQGSNSPLHF. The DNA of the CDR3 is TGTGCCAGCAGCCCACAGGGATCTAATTCACCCCTCCACTTT. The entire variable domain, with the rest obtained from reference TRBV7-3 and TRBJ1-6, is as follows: GAGVSQTPSNKVTEKGKYVELRCDPISGHTALYWYRQSLGQGPEFLIYFQGTGAADDSGLPNDRFFAVRPEGSVSTLKIQRTERGDSAVYLCASSPQGSNSPLHFGNGTRLTVT.

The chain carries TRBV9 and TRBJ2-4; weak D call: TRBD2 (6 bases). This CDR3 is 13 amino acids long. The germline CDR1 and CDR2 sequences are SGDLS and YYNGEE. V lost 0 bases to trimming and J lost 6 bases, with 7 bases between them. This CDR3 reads CASSVEGGNIQYF. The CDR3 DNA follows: TGTGCCAGCAGCGTAGAGGGAGGAAACATTCAGTACTTC.

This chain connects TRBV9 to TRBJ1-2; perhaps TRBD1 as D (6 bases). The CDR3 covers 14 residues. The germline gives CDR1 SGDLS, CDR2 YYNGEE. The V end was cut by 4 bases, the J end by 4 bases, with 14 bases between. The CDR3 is CASSLRGGSYGYTF. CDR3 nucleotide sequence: TGTGCCAGCAGCTTAAGGGGGGGAAGCTATGGCTACACCTTC.

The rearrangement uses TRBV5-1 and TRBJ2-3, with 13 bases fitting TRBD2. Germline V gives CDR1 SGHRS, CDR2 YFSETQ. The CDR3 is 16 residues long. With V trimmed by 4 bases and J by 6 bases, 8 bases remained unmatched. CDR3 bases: TGCGCCAGCAGCGAAGGACTAGCGGGGGAGGGGGATACGCAGTATTTT. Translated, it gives CASSEGLAGEGDTQYF.

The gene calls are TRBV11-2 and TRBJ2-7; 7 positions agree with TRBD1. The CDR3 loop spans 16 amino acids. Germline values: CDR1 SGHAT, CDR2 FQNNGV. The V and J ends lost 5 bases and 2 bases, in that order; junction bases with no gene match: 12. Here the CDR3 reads CASSPRETGIPYEQYF. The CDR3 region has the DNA TGTGCCAGCAGCCCCAGGGAGACAGGGATTCCCTACGAGCAGTACTTC.

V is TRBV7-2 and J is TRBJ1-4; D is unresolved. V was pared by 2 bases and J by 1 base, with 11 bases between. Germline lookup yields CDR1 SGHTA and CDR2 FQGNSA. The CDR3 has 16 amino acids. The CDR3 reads CASSLQALRTNEKLFF. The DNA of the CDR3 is TGTGCCAGCAGCTTACAGGCATTGAGAACTAATGAAAAACTGTTTTTT.

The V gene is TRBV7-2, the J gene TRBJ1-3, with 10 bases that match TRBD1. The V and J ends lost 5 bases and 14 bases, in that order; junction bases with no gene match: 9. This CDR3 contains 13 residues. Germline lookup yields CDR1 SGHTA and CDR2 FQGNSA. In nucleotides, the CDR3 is TGTGCCAGCAGCACCACCGGGACAGGGGCCGTATATTTT. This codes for CASSTTGTGAVYF.